Listed below are T cell receptor beta chains from one sample, sequenced in a study of blood T cell repertoires in COVID-19. Method: immunoSEQ multiplex PCR; TCRdb's copy keeps in-frame clones and lacks some. This sample has more than 95,000 clones, with roughly nine tenths found just once. Sequenced material: peripheral blood. Receptors originate from a man between 65 and 79 years old who had recovered from COVID-19. CDR3s include the opening cysteine and the closing phenylalanine or tryptophan. D genes are given only for firm matches. The size field is filled for only some rows; it gives once, few, many or a size class.

>NA|NA|TRBJ1-1|TRBV2
TGTGCCAGCGCACGAGACAGAAACACTGAAGCTTTCTTT
CASARDRNTEAFF
>NA|NA|TRBJ2-6|TRBV6-6
TGTGCCAGCAGTTACGCCCAGACCAACGTCCTGACTTTC
CASSYAQTNVLTF
>NA|NA|TRBJ2-7|TRBV11-2
TGTGCCAGCAGTCGAGGCAACCCAACGCCCTACGAGCAGTACTTC
CASSRGNPTPYEQYF
>NA|NA|TRBJ2-6|TRBV4-1
TGCGCCAGCAGCCCATACGGGAATTCTGGGGCCAACGTCCTGACTTTC
CASSPYGNSGANVLTF
>TRBD1|NA|TRBJ1-2|TRBV9
TGTGCCAGCAGCTCAGGGGGCGCGGTTGGCTACACCTTC
CASSSGGAVGYTF
>NA|NA|TRBJ2-5|TRBV3-1/TRBV3-2
TGTGCCAGCAGCCAAGAGGAGGGCAAGGGGGCAGAGACCCAGTACTTC
CASSQEEGKGAETQYF
>TRBD1|NA|TRBJ1-2|TRBV7-2
TGTGCCAGCAGCTTGGGACAGGGGGTTCTGGGCTACACCTTC
CASSLGQGVLGYTF
>NA|once|TRBJ2-1|TRBV19
TGTGCCAGTAGTATTGGCAGGGGTGAGCAGTTCTTC
CASSIGRGEQFF
>NA|NA|TRBJ1-2|TRBV4-3
TGCGCCAGCAGCCAAGATGTTTCACGGGGGGCTGGCTACACCTTC
CASSQDVSRGAGYTF
>NA|NA|TRBJ1-5|TRBV7-8
TGTGCCAGCAGCTTAATAGGGGGTACGGGGAATCAGCCCCAGCATTTT
CASSLIGGTGNQPQHF
>NA|NA|TRBJ1-4|TRBV4-3
TGCGCCAGCAGCCAATCGACAGTGCTTGTTGAAAAACTGTTTTTT
CASSQSTVLVEKLFF
>NA|NA|TRBJ2-7|TRBV11-2
TGTGCCAGCAGCTTACTACCAGGGAACGTTGGCGAGCAGTACTTC
CASSLLPGNVGEQYF
>TRBD1|NA|TRBJ1-2|TRBV6-5
TGTGCCAGCGGTCCGGGACAGGGGGCTTTTGGCTACACCTTC
CASGPGQGAFGYTF
>TRBD2|NA|TRBJ2-1|TRBV13
TGTGCCAGCAGCTTAAATAGCGGGGGGGCCAACAATGAGCAGTTCTTC
CASSLNSGGANNEQFF
>NA|NA|TRBJ1-1|TRBV2
TGTGCCAGCAGTCGGTGGGGAGAAAACAGTGAAGCTTTCTTT
CASSRWGENSEAFF
>NA|NA|TRBJ1-5|TRBV2
TGTGCCAGCAGTGAATTGGGCGACAATCAGCCCCAGCATTTT
CASSELGDNQPQHF
>TRBD1|few|TRBJ1-2|TRBV28
TGTGCCAGCAGCCCTTGGGGGACAGCCCACGTCAGTAATGGCTACACCTTC
CASSPWGTAHVSNGYTF
>NA|NA|TRBJ2-7|TRBV5-4
TGTGCCAGCAGCTCCTTCTCCTACGAGCAGTACTTC
CASSSFSYEQYF
>NA|once|TRBJ1-2|TRBV5-8
TGTGCCAGCAGCGCGGGACGGGGAAACTATGGCTACACCTTC
CASSAGRGNYGYTF
>NA|once|TRBJ1-6|TRBV3-1/TRBV3-2
TGTGCCAGCAGCCGGACAGATTTTAATTCACCCCTCCACTTT
CASSRTDFNSPLHF
>TRBD1|NA|TRBJ1-5|TRBV6-6
TGTGCCAGCAGTAACAGGGGGCAGAGCAATCAGCCCCAGCATTTT
CASSNRGQSNQPQHF
>TRBD1|NA|TRBJ1-2|TRBV4-2
TGTGCCAGCACCCTGACAGGGGGCGTGGGGGGCTACACCTTC
CASTLTGGVGGYTF
>NA|NA|TRBJ2-1|TRBV4-2
TGTGCCAGCAGCCAAGATACCAGGGCGACCTACAATGAGCAGTTCTTC
CASSQDTRATYNEQFF
>NA|NA|TRBJ2-1|TRBV6-5
TGTGCCAGCAGTTACCTCGGGACTCGCTACAATGAGCAGTTCTTC
CASSYLGTRYNEQFF
>NA|NA|TRBJ1-6|TRBV28
TGTGCCAGCTCCGGGGGGTCGAGTTCACCCCTCCACTTT
CASSGGSSSPLHF
>NA|NA|TRBJ2-5|TRBV7-9
TGTGCCAGCAGCTGGAGGGGTCGGTCCCAAGAGACCCAGTACTTC
CASSWRGRSQETQYF
>TRBD1|NA|TRBJ1-2|TRBV6-1
TGTGCCAGCAGTGGCACCGGGACAGGGTTTTATATATCTGGCTACACCTTC
CASSGTGTGFYISGYTF
>NA|NA|TRBJ1-2|TRBV25-1
TGTGCCAGCAGTGATCTCGACAGAAACTATGGCTACACCTTC
CASSDLDRNYGYTF
>NA|NA|TRBJ1-1|TRBV8-1
TGTGGCAGTGCATCCGCAGCCCGGGGGGAGTCGTATTTTATCACTGAAGCTTTCTTT
CGSASAARGESYFITEAFF
>TRBD2|NA|TRBJ2-7|TRBV9
TGTGCCAGCAGCCGAGATGCGGGGGGCGGAGGGAACGAGCAGTACTTC
CASSRDAGGGGNEQYF
>NA|NA|TRBJ1-1|TRBV10-3
TGTGCCATCAGTGAGAGCGGCTCCGGGACTGAAGCTTTCTTT
CAISESGSGTEAFF
>NA|NA|TRBJ2-4|TRBV27
TGTGCCAGCAGTCCCCGGGTAGGTGTGAACATTCAGTACTTC
CASSPRVGVNIQYF
>NA|NA|TRBJ1-5|TRBV12-3/TRBV12-4
TGTGCCAGCAGCCGACAGGCGCATCAGCCCCAGCATTTT
CASSRQAHQPQHF